This entry describes one TCR beta chain. Its target antigen remains unknown. No base qualities exist here, and no much larger clone lies one base off it. The sample is drawn from a study of cytomegalovirus exposure and HLA in healthy donors (dated by TCRdb to 2015 to 2018). Context from the whole study: An earlier analysis of approximately 640 of the donors reported approximately 290 Gb of sequence data and 117 million unique TCR beta sequences from some 180 million T cells. A later genetic analysis took genome-wide SNP genotypes for about 60% of the roughly 670 donors and used that subset as a discovery cohort. Because of strong linkage in the cohort, roughly five DR-DQ haplotypes were treated as single units for association and clustering. Of the roughly 400 genotyped donors, over 70% fell in the genetic ancestry cluster associated with self-reported Caucasian donors. The number of donors typed differed by locus, with roughly 629-640 for A, B, C, DRB1 and DQB1, 522 for DQA1, 606 for DPA1, and 400 to 490 for DPB1. Roughly 300 gigabases of sequencing data and 70 million to 100 million unique TCR sequences were included in an early release covering about 700 HLA-typed donors. Besides the first cohort of around 670 subjects, a separate validation cohort made up of 120 different subjects was used. The study aimed to test whether cataloging public T cell receptors could reveal signatures of past pathogen exposure. The later analysis used no new phenotypic data to find candidate immune exposures, relying instead on TCR beta sequences and their occurrence across donors. In a later analysis, previously published TCR beta repertoires from about 640 donors were re-analyzed and high-resolution HLA genotyping was added so that TCR occurrence patterns could be studied. Both class I and class II loci were covered by HLA typing, at four-digit resolution. All discovery cohort repertoires had been generated using a single sequencing platform. Donor age, sex, ethnicity and CMV serostatus were collected together with the repertoire data. The study profiled the T cell repertoires of under 850 subjects by immunosequencing and related them to cytomegalovirus serostatus. Across 300 to 500 genotyped donors of the cohort, an average of roughly 230,000 unique TCR beta nucleotide sequences per donor were sequenced, and roughly 18% of those sequences were non-productive. An earlier analysis of several hundred of the donors applied high-throughput TCR beta sequencing to assess whether each TCR beta V gene segment acted as functional or pseudogenic. High-throughput TCR immunosequencing, statistical association of individual TCRs with disease status, and machine learning were combined to predict cytomegalovirus infection status. Paper-wide results and their limitations: A few of the identified cytomegalovirus-associated TCR beta chains were confirmed in vitro to be specific for cytomegalovirus antigens. A later genetic analysis reported fewer N-insertions in productive TCRs among donors in an Asian-associated ancestry cluster than the roughly 670-donor mean. The authors suggested that the approach could potentially be generalized to other disease states and immunological phenotypes. A further reported finding was that TCR beta sequences accurately predicted the HLA-A and HLA-B alleles for most subjects in the first cohort. Because HLA typing was missing for some donors at each locus, association tests included only the typed subset. In a later analysis, HLA-associated TCR beta chains were found to be more clonally expanded and to have lower generation probabilities than equally common non-associated chains. Linkage disequilibrium might explain the correlated functional status among segregating V segments, but an unknown experimental factor could not be excluded. In an earlier analysis of around 500 of the donors, most TCR beta V segments appeared in productive rearrangements about 87% or about 30% of the time, broadly matching IMGT annotations. An association between a missense DCLRE1C variant and V-gene and J-gene trimming of TCR beta chains was found in a later genetic analysis and replicated in an independent cohort. While some public TCRs were present in many individuals, most TCR sequences turned up only very rarely across donors. In the study, 150 to 200 TCR beta chains were listed as associated with cytomegalovirus. In this cohort, only TCR beta chains were sequenced, and detectable features were limited by the absence of alpha or paired-chain data. Cytomegalovirus status was reported to be diagnosed by the classifier with high specificity and sensitivity in both the original and validation cohorts. According to a later analysis, TCR association rates differed among HLA loci, with DRB1 alleles showing the most associated TCRs and HLA-C alleles showing the fewest. The 87-base-pair reads could not distinguish some IMGT-functional V segments, including TRBV6-2 and TRBV6-3, so those segments were excluded. A later analysis found that most CMV-associated TCR beta chains appeared HLA-restricted, with HLA associations seemingly driven largely by CMV exposure. A group of highly shared sequence variants was considered likely to be a technical artifact of the sequencing pipeline. Around 16 rarely observed V segments, including chromosome 9 orphons, were excluded from the earlier analysis of several hundred of the donors because counts were too low. Strong co-occurrence of HLA alleles, especially DR and DQ, made assigning TCR associations to individual alleles difficult. The presence/absence analyses assumed that sequencing depth was roughly uniform across donors, and that assumption may not be true. According to a later analysis, parvovirus B19, influenza, CMV and Epstein-Barr virus appeared linked to several top co-occurrence clusters. In a later analysis, around 17,000 TCR beta sequences were associated with specific HLA alleles at a false discovery rate of 0.05. CMV serostatus was the only immune exposure information available for the cohort.

After removal of 0 bases from V and 4 bases from J, the junction retains 8 bases not matched to a gene. The germline V gene gives CDR1 as SQVTM and CDR2 as ANQGSEA. Reading from cysteine to phenylalanine, the CDR3 counts 15 amino acids. The sequence is cut down to CDR3 DNA, 45 bases in frame from base 1. The cohort consisted of approximately 670 healthy bone marrow donors. At the time of sampling, all cohort members were nominally healthy, though unrecorded immune exposures were likely present. The donor was CMV seronegative and belonged to the group of approximately 320 seronegative cohort members. Every donor gave a peripheral blood sample, and the peripheral blood mononuclear cells from that sample were used for TCR beta sequencing. The Qiagen DNeasy Blood Extraction Kit was used to extract genomic DNA from the blood cell samples. Library generation was performed with the immunoSEQ multiplex PCR assay. For the multiplex PCR, a mixture combining 60 forward primers for TCR Vbeta segments and 13 reverse primers for TCR Jbeta segments was used. The CDR3 region of rearranged TCR beta genes was amplified from genomic DNA by a multiplex PCR assay. On the Illumina HiSeq System, the amplified TCR beta libraries were sequenced as 87-base-pair reads. The study's own analysis went as follows. A later analysis counted some 74 million unique TCR beta chains across the 500 to 850 repertoires, and roughly 11 million of these chains were shared by at least two donors. Raw reads were error-corrected and collapsed into unique sequences by a nearest-neighbor algorithm in which closely related sequences were merged to remove PCR and sequencing errors. Alignment of CDR3 sequences to IMGT reference sequences was used to assign V, D and J gene segments. Each retained sequence needed at least a six-nucleotide match to both a V gene segment and a J gene segment. Rearrangements were classified as productive when the CDR3 lacked stop codons and remained in frame with V and J, and all other rearrangements were classified as non-productive. CDR3 was defined according to IMGT convention as the region running from the second conserved V-encoded cysteine to the conserved J-encoded phenylalanine. Sequences without an unambiguous match to a single V gene segment were excluded from the earlier analysis of a few hundred of the donors. An earlier analysis of roughly 590 of the donors called V segments functional above 56.7% productive rearrangements and segregating when the between-donor standard deviation exceeded 5%. A statistical classification framework was built for diagnosing cytomegalovirus status from the catalog of TCR beta chain sequences. In a later analysis, V and J genes were assigned by comparing TCR nucleotide sequences against IMGT/GENE-DB human TR gene sequences. In a later analysis, CDR3 sequences and most-parsimonious VDJ recombination scenarios were assigned using the TCRdist pipeline. In a later analysis, each TCR beta chain was defined by its CDR3 amino acid sequence together with its V-gene family, and reads without a unique V-gene family were excluded. To address suspected cross-contamination and a sequencing artifact, a later analysis removed 450 to 700 highly shared, low-generation-probability nucleotide sequences. For each public chain, a later analysis derived a clonal expansion index from normalized ranks of inferred template counts within each repertoire. Generation probabilities in a later analysis came from a VDJ recombination model fitted to out-of-frame rearrangements, and those results were checked against IGoR. A later analysis scored TCR-TCR, TCR-HLA and TCR-CMV co-occurrence with hypergeometric tests, applying a repertoire-size bias correction to TCR pairs. To estimate false discovery rates, a later analysis permuted the HLA or CMV assignments 20 times. In a later analysis, co-occurring TCRs were grouped using DBSCAN, and TCRdist sequence similarity was added for clustering within HLA-allele-positive subsets. Repertoires with fewer than 30,000 or more than 120,000 public chains, plus five repertoires with anomalous nucleotide sharing, were excluded from co-occurrence clustering. Sourced from immuneACCESS, this table was stored by TCRdb with only in-frame sequences that have V and J called. A share of the clones is absent; for the studies checked, an unresolved V gene accounts for under half, and the remainder has no known explanation. The V and J calls and clone size come from that table; D and trimming were worked out from the DNA. The sample table holds about 150,000 clones, of which approximately 80% were seen once. The top ten hold 3.1% of the sample.

Sequenced material: PBMCs. The TCR comes from a male donor in good health and CMV-seronegative. The chain uses TRBV29-1 and TRBJ2-7; 8 central nucleotides agree with TRBD1. This receptor carries the CDR3 CSVEDRAGGDYEQYF. Read as DNA, the sequence is TGCAGCGTTGAAGATCGAGCAGGGGGCGATTACGAGCAGTACTTC.